This TCR beta chain was found in a study of cytomegalovirus exposure and HLA in healthy donors (dated by TCRdb to the late 2010s). At the level of the whole study: An earlier analysis of approximately 640 of the donors reported 250 to 350 Gb of sequence data and some 120 million unique TCR beta sequences from 190 million or so T cells. An early release that covered fewer than 750 HLA-typed donors contained approximately 300 gigabases of sequencing data and some 87 million unique TCR sequences. Of the roughly 410 genotyped donors, 70% to 90% were placed in the genetic ancestry cluster associated with self-reported Caucasian donors. The study was designed to test whether signatures of past pathogen exposure could be identified by cataloging public T cell receptors. The study profiled the T cell repertoires of 500 to 800 subjects by immunosequencing and related them to cytomegalovirus serostatus. Along with the roughly 670-subject first cohort, a separate validation cohort of some 130 different subjects was used. The study combined high-throughput TCR immunosequencing, statistical association of individual TCRs with disease status, and machine learning to predict cytomegalovirus infection status. To study patterns of TCR occurrence, a later analysis re-analyzed previously published TCR beta repertoires from several hundred donors and added high-resolution HLA genotyping. In the later analysis, no new phenotypic data were used to find candidate immune exposures; instead, reliance was placed on TCR beta sequences and their occurrence across donors. An earlier analysis of a few hundred of the donors applied high-throughput TCR beta sequencing to assess whether each TCR beta V gene segment acted as functional or pseudogenic. Donor age, sex, ethnicity and CMV serostatus were compiled together with the repertoire data. A later genetic analysis took genome-wide SNP genotypes for about three fifths of the roughly 670 donors and used that subset as a discovery cohort. All discovery cohort repertoires had been generated using a single sequencing platform. HLA typing covered class I and class II loci at four-digit resolution. Typing coverage varied by locus: about 620-640 donors for A, B, C, DRB1 and DQB1; around 560 for DQA1; about 600 for DPA1; around 450 for DPB1. About five DR-DQ haplotypes were treated as single units for association and clustering because of strong linkage in the cohort. Across roughly 420 genotyped donors of the cohort, an average of about 200,000 unique TCR beta nucleotide sequences per donor were sequenced, and around 19% of those sequences were non-productive. Beyond this particular receptor, the publication reports: Across donors, most TCR sequences were observed very rarely, whereas some public TCRs were present in many individuals. A total of around 150 TCR beta chains were listed by the study as associated with cytomegalovirus. The earlier analysis of some 540 of the donors excluded approximately 15 rarely observed V segments, including chromosome 9 orphons, because counts were too low. A further reported finding was that TCR beta sequences accurately predicted the HLA-A and HLA-B alleles for most subjects in the first cohort. According to a later genetic analysis, donors in an Asian-associated ancestry cluster had fewer N-insertions in productive TCRs than the roughly 700-donor mean. A few of the identified cytomegalovirus-associated TCR beta chains were confirmed in vitro to be specific for cytomegalovirus antigens. HLA typing was unavailable for some donors at each locus, so association tests used only the typed subset. A group of highly shared sequence variants was considered likely to be a technical artifact of the sequencing pipeline. According to a later analysis, most CMV-associated TCR beta chains appeared to be HLA-restricted, and the HLA associations seemed to be driven largely by CMV exposure. Roughly uniform sequencing depth across donors was assumed in presence/absence analyses, although this assumption may not hold. In a later analysis, the rate of TCR association differed among HLA loci, with DRB1 alleles having the most associated TCRs and HLA-C alleles having the fewest. Linkage disequilibrium might explain the correlated functional status among segregating V segments, but an unknown experimental factor could not be excluded. Some IMGT-functional V segments, including TRBV6-2 and TRBV6-3, could not be told apart with the 87-base-pair reads, so those segments were excluded. Compared with equally common non-associated chains, HLA-associated TCR beta chains in a later analysis were more clonally expanded and had lower generation probabilities. An association between a missense DCLRE1C variant and V-gene and J-gene trimming of TCR beta chains was found in a later genetic analysis and replicated in an independent cohort. Assigning TCR associations to individual alleles was difficult when HLA alleles, especially DR and DQ, strongly co-occurred. The cohort was sequenced for TCR beta chains only, and without alpha or paired-chain data the features that could be detected were limited. The authors suggested that the approach could potentially be generalized to other disease states and immunological phenotypes. Specific HLA alleles were associated with around 18,000 TCR beta sequences at a false discovery rate of 0.05 in a later analysis. A later analysis reported that several top co-occurrence clusters appeared linked to parvovirus B19, influenza, CMV and Epstein-Barr virus. Cytomegalovirus status was reported to be diagnosed by the classifier with high specificity and sensitivity in both the original and validation cohorts. In an earlier analysis of some 640 of the donors, most TCR beta V segments were observed in productive rearrangements about 90% or about 30% of the time, broadly matching IMGT annotations. For the cohort, immune exposure information was limited to CMV serostatus.

In total, 500 to 700 healthy bone marrow donors made up the cohort. Cohort members were all nominally healthy when sampled, although unrecorded immune exposures were likely present. The donor was CMV seronegative and was included in the group of over 300 seronegative cohort members. Each donor provided a peripheral blood sample, and peripheral blood mononuclear cells were used for TCR beta sequencing. Genomic DNA extraction from the blood cell samples was performed with the Qiagen DNeasy Blood Extraction Kit. The method behind the library was the immunoSEQ multiplex PCR assay. The multiplex PCR relied on a mix of 60 forward primers for TCR Vbeta segments and 13 reverse primers for TCR Jbeta segments. A multiplex PCR assay on genomic DNA amplified the CDR3 region of rearranged TCR beta genes. On the Illumina HiSeq System, the amplified TCR beta libraries were sequenced as 87-base-pair reads. Turning to the authors' computational methods: A later analysis tallied roughly 76 million unique TCR beta chains across the 666 repertoires, and some 10 million of those chains were shared by two or more donors. Raw reads were error-corrected and collapsed into unique sequences by a nearest-neighbor algorithm in which closely related sequences were merged to remove PCR and sequencing errors. To assign V, D and J gene segments, CDR3 sequences were aligned to IMGT reference sequences. For a sequence to be retained, at least a six-nucleotide match to both a V gene segment and a J gene segment was required. Rearrangements were called productive when the CDR3 lacked stop codons and stayed in frame with V and J; all others were non-productive. Following IMGT convention, CDR3 was defined as the stretch from the second conserved V-encoded cysteine to the conserved J-encoded phenylalanine. Sequences without an unambiguous match to a single V gene segment were excluded from the earlier analysis of almost 600 of the donors. In an earlier analysis of several hundred of the donors, V segments were called functional above 56.7% productive rearrangements and were called segregating when the between-donor standard deviation exceeded 5%. A statistical classification framework was built for diagnosing cytomegalovirus status from the catalog of TCR beta chain sequences. In a later analysis, TCR nucleotide sequences were compared against IMGT/GENE-DB human TR gene sequences so that V and J genes could be assigned. Using the TCRdist pipeline, a later analysis assigned CDR3 sequences along with most-parsimonious VDJ recombination scenarios. In a later analysis, each TCR beta chain was defined by its CDR3 amino acid sequence together with its V-gene family, and reads without a unique V-gene family were excluded. To address suspected cross-contamination and a sequencing artifact, a later analysis removed 592 highly shared, low-generation-probability nucleotide sequences. A later analysis calculated a clonal expansion index for each public chain from normalized within-repertoire ranks of inferred template counts. Generation probabilities in a later analysis came from a VDJ recombination model fitted to out-of-frame rearrangements, and those results were checked against IGoR. A later analysis scored TCR-TCR, TCR-HLA and TCR-CMV co-occurrence with hypergeometric tests, applying a repertoire-size bias correction to TCR pairs. A later analysis estimated false discovery rates by permuting HLA or CMV assignments 20 times. In a later analysis, co-occurring TCRs were grouped with DBSCAN, and TCRdist sequence similarity was added when clustering was performed within HLA-allele-positive subsets. For co-occurrence clustering, repertoires with fewer than 30,000 or more than 120,000 public chains were excluded, along with 4 to 6 repertoires with anomalous nucleotide sharing. Imported from immuneACCESS, the table was reduced by TCRdb to in-frame sequences with V and J called. These copies leave out some clones; in studies compared against another copy, an unresolved V gene accounts for under half, and the cause of the remainder is not known. Clone size and V and J calls were adopted from that table, with D and trimming inferred from the DNA. Present in this sample are tens of thousands of clones, 65% to 75% of which were seen just once. Roughly 2.2% of the sample is held by the ten biggest clonotypes.

Reading from cysteine to phenylalanine, the CDR3 counts 16 amino acids. Just the 48-base CDR3 DNA is kept, in frame starting at base 1. Via the germline V gene (reference sequence), CDR1 is GTSNPN and CDR2 SVGIG. V and J lose 0 bases and 3 bases, and a span of 14 bases separates them. Note on this clone: Its antigen has not been determined. Per-nucleotide qualities are absent, and no much larger clonotype sits a single base away.

Sequenced input: PBMCs. The V and J segments used are TRBV30 and TRBJ2-2; D gene: possibly TRBD2, on 5 matching bases. The sequence derives from a man younger than 40 in good health and CMV-seronegative. The CDR3 in this case is CAWSVVGHGDTGELFF. The nucleotide sequence is given as TGTGCCTGGAGTGTAGTAGGGCACGGGGACACCGGGGAGCTGTTTTTT. Extended through the reference TRBV30 and TRBJ2-2 proteins, this CDR3 yields the full variable domain: SQTIHQWPATLVQPVGSPLSLECTVEGTSNPNLYWYRQAAGRGLQLLFYSVGIGQISSEVPQNLSASRPQDRQFILSSKKLLLSDSGFYLCAWSVVGHGDTGELFFGEGSRLTVL.